The clone carrying this T cell receptor beta chain came up many times. The ends were cut back, 7 bases at V and 0 bases at J, with 10 bases in the middle. The CDR3 runs to 14 residues. Germline CDR1 and CDR2: MNHEY and SVGAGI. TCRdb used MiXCR to reprocess the 5' RACE reads, holding one entry per CDR3 protein. This sample carries roughly 750,000 distinct CDR3 sequences, about 20% of them seen once, and the ten largest clones take roughly 4%. The data are from a study of identical twins. These data also formed part of another study, on T cells expressing NK-cell markers.

This clonotype was obtained from a woman aged 18-29 years in good health. Material for sequencing was PBMCs. V and J are TRBV6-5 and TRBJ1-5, with D unresolved. This CDR3 reads CASISGFSNQPQHF. CDR3 bases: TGTGCCAGCATCTCTGGTTTTAGCAATCAGCCCCAGCATTTT.